Following are 20 T cell receptor beta chains from one sample sequenced in a study of cytomegalovirus exposure and HLA in healthy donors. The repertoire was sequenced with immunoSEQ multiplex PCR; TCRdb's copy has only in-frame clones and lacks some. Among approximately 100,000 clones listed, around 89% were seen once. The sequenced sample was PBMCs. These TCRs come from a woman aged 18-29 years in good health and CMV-seropositive.

V usage is TRBV9 and J usage is TRBJ2-1; no definite D call. V dropped 0 bases and J dropped 5 bases, with 9 bases sitting between them. CDR1 is SGDLS and CDR2 is YYNGEE in the germline V gene. This CDR3 spans 14 amino acids. In DNA form, the CDR3 reads TGTGCCAGCAGCGTAGCCTCCCTTGACAATGAGCAGTTCTTC. Protein: CASSVASLDNEQFF.

The chain is built from TRBV11-2 and TRBJ2-1, with 9 bases matching TRBD2. V lost 0 bases, J lost 4 bases, and 4 bases stayed unmatched. CDR3 size: 16 residues. CDR1 SGHAT and CDR2 FQNNGV come from the germline V gene. The CDR3 is CASSLEASGVYNEQFF. DNA of the CDR3: TGTGCCAGCAGCTTAGAGGCTAGCGGGGTTTACAATGAGCAGTTCTTC.

The V gene is TRBV5-8, the J gene TRBJ1-5; D unclear. The V gene lost 6 bases and the J gene lost 5 bases, with 9 bases spanning the gap. CDR3 length: 12 residues. Germline V gene sequence: CDR1 SGHTS, CDR2 YDEGEE. CDR3 sequence (DNA): TGTGCCAGCACCGATTACTATCAGCCCCAGCATTTT. This encodes CASTDYYQPQHF.

The chain couples TRBV18 to TRBJ2-1; perhaps TRBD2 as D (5 bases). Trimming took off 3 bases at V and 10 bases at J, with 10 bases between the two ends. Germline V gene lookup returns CDR1 KGHSH and CDR2 LQKENI. This CDR3 has 12 amino acids. CDR3 region: CASSPRRGEQFF. The DNA for the CDR3 is TGTGCCAGCTCACCGAGGCGAGGGGAGCAGTTCTTC.

This clone was found a few times. The chain uses TRBV9 and TRBJ1-2, with 9 bases identical to TRBD1. V was clipped by 4 bases and J by 8 bases; unmatched bases: 9. Germline V gene sequence: CDR1 SGDLS, CDR2 YYNGEE. The CDR3 length is 14 residues. The CDR3 sequence: CASSPGTGSRGYTF. In nucleotides, the CDR3 is TGTGCCAGCAGCCCAGGGACAGGGTCGAGAGGCTACACCTTC.

The chain is built from TRBV7-2 and TRBJ1-2; D is unclear. Germline V gives CDR1 SGHTA, CDR2 FQGNSA. The V end lost 4 bases, the J end lost 1 base, and 10 bases lay between the germline ends. The CDR3 totals 14 residues. The CDR3 region is CASSSQEDNYGYTF. The CDR3 DNA follows: TGTGCCAGCAGCTCCCAGGAGGATAACTATGGCTACACCTTC.

V usage is TRBV28 and J usage is TRBJ2-5, with 8 bases that match TRBD1. Germline CDR1 reads MDHEN; CDR2 reads SYDVKM. The V gene end was trimmed by 3 bases and the J gene end by 5 bases; junction bases not matched to a gene: 8. CDR3 length: 15 amino acids. The DNA of the CDR3 is TGTGCCAGCAGTTTGTTGTCAGGGGGCTTGGAGACCCAGTACTTC. Its protein is CASSLLSGGLETQYF.

The chain couples TRBV28 to TRBJ1-5; D is ambiguous. The CDR3 is made up of 12 amino acids. Germline-derived CDR1 and CDR2 are MDHEN and SYDVKM. The V and J ends lost 6 bases and 6 bases respectively, with 9 bases between them. CDR3 nucleotide sequence: TGTGCCAGCAGCCAGGCAGGTCAGCCCCAGCATTTT. It yields the protein CASSQAGQPQHF.

The genes are TRBV7-2 and TRBJ2-5, with 10 bases fitting TRBD1. The CDR3 runs 15 residues. V trimming: 5 bases; J trimming: 4 bases; junction bases outside the gene matches: 7. The V gene's germline CDR1 is SGHTA and CDR2 FQGNSA. Here the CDR3 DNA reads TGTGCCAGCAGCGAGAGACAGGGGGCCATAGAGACCCAGTACTTC. This gives the protein CASSERQGAIETQYF.

This clone was counted a few times. This chain uses TRBV18 with TRBJ2-7, with 9 bases matching TRBD2. The junction had 13 bases not matched to a gene; V was cut back by 3 bases and J by 1 base. Germline CDR1 KGHSH, CDR2 LQKENI. This CDR3 has 18 amino acids. CDR3 sequence: CASSPPLSGTSTSYEQYF. The CDR3 nucleotides read TGTGCCAGCTCACCCCCTCTCTCGGGGACTAGCACGTCCTACGAGCAGTACTTC.

The V call is TRBV9, the J call TRBJ2-1, with 11 bases fitting TRBD2. Per the germline V gene, CDR1 is SGDLS and CDR2 is YYNGEE. The CDR3 is 16 residues long. The V and J ends lost 0 bases and 8 bases, in that order; junction bases with no gene match: 7. CDR3 residues: CASSVGSGGAIDEQFF. The CDR3, as DNA: TGTGCCAGCAGCGTAGGTAGCGGGGGGGCGATCGATGAGCAGTTCTTC.

V gene TRBV18 combines with J gene TRBJ2-3; weak D call: TRBD1 (5 bases). The CDR3 totals 13 residues. With 2 bases removed from V and 6 bases from J, the gap between germline ends came to 9 bases. The germline V gene has CDR1 KGHSH and CDR2 LQKENI. In nucleotides, the CDR3 is TGTGCCAGCTCACCATCACAGGAGGATACGCAGTATTTT. As protein: CASSPSQEDTQYF.

The rearrangement uses TRBV4-2 and TRBJ2-5; D perhaps matches TRBD2 (6 bases). The CDR3 runs to 13 residues. The ends were cut back, 4 bases at V and 3 bases at J, with 9 bases in the middle. The germline V gene encodes CDR1 LGHNA and CDR2 YNFKEQ. The CDR3 DNA follows: TGTGCCAGCAGCCCCCGGGAGAAAGAGACCCAGTACTTC. Its protein product is CASSPREKETQYF.

The chain recombines TRBV19 with TRBJ2-3; D possibly corresponds to TRBD2 (7 bases). Trimming cost V 5 bases and J 0 bases, with 15 bases left between them. CDR1 is LNHDA, CDR2 SQIVND, per germline (reference sequence). The CDR3 sequence is 16 residues long. The CDR3 is CASSPRGAASTDTQYF. CDR3 sequence (DNA): TGTGCCAGTAGTCCCCGGGGGGCAGCTAGCACAGATACGCAGTATTTT.

V gene TRBV28 combines with J gene TRBJ1-2; D is possibly TRBD1 (6 bases). The CDR3 is made up of 15 amino acids. The germline CDR1 and CDR2 sequences are MDHEN and SYDVKM. V was shortened by 8 bases and J by 4 bases, with 20 bases between the two germline ends. CDR3 sequence: CASEKPGRGSYGYTF. The CDR3 DNA reads as TGTGCCAGCGAAAAACCAGGGAGGGGGAGCTATGGCTACACCTTC.

This clone was observed a few times. This sequence joins TRBV28 and TRBJ1-2; D is ambiguous. V dropped 2 bases and J dropped 0 bases, with 10 bases sitting between them. The V gene's germline CDR1 is MDHEN and CDR2 SYDVKM. The CDR3 has 15 residues. The CDR3 reads CASSLRWLANYGYTF. CDR3 bases: TGTGCCAGCAGTTTACGATGGCTAGCTAACTATGGCTACACCTTC.

This chain uses TRBV7-8 with TRBJ2-1; 9 bases agree with TRBD2. The CDR3 runs to 17 residues. V was clipped by 1 base and J by 0 bases; unmatched bases: 4. Germline V gene lookup returns CDR1 SGHVS and CDR2 FQNEAQ. This CDR3 is CASSLDPSGVSYNEQFF. CDR3 nucleotides: TGTGCCAGCAGCTTAGACCCTAGCGGGGTCTCCTACAATGAGCAGTTCTTC.

V and J are TRBV4-2 and TRBJ2-5; 8 bases match TRBD1. V was clipped by 4 bases and J by 3 bases; unmatched bases: 4. The V gene's germline CDR1 is LGHNA and CDR2 YNFKEQ. This CDR3 region has 14 residues. CDR3 in DNA: TGTGCCAGCAGCCCCTCGGACAGGGAAGAGACCCAGTACTTC. Amino acids: CASSPSDREETQYF.

This chain connects TRBV28 to TRBJ1-4; tentatively, D is TRBD1 (6 bases). Looked up from germline, CDR1 is MDHEN and CDR2 is SYDVKM. V was pared by 5 bases and J by 7 bases, with 20 bases between. CDR3 length equals 16 residues. Written as DNA, the CDR3 is TGTGCCAGCAGTCCGGGGGGAACAGGGATACTTGAAAAACTGTTTTTT. It specifies CASSPGGTGILEKLFF. Full variable domain (rest looked up from reference TRBV28 and TRBJ1-4): DVKVTQSSRYLVKRTGEKVFLECVQDMDHENMFWYRQDPGLGLRLIYFSYDVKMKEKGDIPEGYSVSREKKERFSLILESASTNQTSMYLCASSPGGTGILEKLFFGSGTQLSVL.

The rearrangement links TRBV7-9 to TRBJ2-3; 10 nucleotides match TRBD1. Germline V lookup: CDR1 SEHNR, CDR2 FQNEAQ (reference sequence). The trim removed 2 bases at V and 1 base at J, leaving 6 bases unmatched. This CDR3 contains 17 residues. The CDR3 loop is CASSLPAGTGGTDTQYF. The DNA for the CDR3 is TGTGCCAGCAGCTTACCTGCCGGGACAGGGGGCACAGATACGCAGTATTTT.